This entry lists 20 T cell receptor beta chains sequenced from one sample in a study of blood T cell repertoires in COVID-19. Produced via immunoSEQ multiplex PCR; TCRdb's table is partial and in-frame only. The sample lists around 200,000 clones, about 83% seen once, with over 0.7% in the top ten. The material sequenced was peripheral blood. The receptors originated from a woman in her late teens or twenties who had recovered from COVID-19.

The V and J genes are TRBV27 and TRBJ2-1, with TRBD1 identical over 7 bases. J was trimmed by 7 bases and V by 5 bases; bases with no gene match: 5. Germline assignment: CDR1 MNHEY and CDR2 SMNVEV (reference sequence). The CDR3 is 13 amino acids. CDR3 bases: TGTGCCAGCAGTCCGATGGACAGGAATGAGCAGTTCTTC. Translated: CASSPMDRNEQFF.

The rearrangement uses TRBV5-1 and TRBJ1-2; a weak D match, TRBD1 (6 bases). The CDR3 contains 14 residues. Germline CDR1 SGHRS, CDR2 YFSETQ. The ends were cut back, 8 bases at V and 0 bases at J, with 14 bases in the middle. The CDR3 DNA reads TGCGCCAGTGGGAATGGGGGCACTAACTATGGCTACACCTTC. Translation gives CASGNGGTNYGYTF.

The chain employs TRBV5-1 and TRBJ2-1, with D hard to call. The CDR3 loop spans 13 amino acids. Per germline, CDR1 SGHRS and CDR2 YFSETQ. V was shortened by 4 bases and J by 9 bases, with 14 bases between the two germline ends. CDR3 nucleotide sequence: TGCGCCAGCAGCCTGACGTCGGAGATTGAGCAGTTCTTC. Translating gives CASSLTSEIEQFF.

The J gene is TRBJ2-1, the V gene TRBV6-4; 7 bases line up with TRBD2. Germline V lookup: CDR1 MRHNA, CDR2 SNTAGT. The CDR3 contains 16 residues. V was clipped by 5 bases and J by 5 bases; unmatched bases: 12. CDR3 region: CASSIQAGRGNNEQFF. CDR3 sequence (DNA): TGTGCCAGCAGTATTCAAGCGGGGAGGGGCAACAATGAGCAGTTCTTC.

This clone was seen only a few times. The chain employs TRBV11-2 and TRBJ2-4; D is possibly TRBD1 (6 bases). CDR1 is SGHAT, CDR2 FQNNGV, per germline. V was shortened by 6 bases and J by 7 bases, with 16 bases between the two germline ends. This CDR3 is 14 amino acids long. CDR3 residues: CASSLNREGNIQYF. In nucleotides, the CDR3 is TGTGCCAGCAGTTTGAACAGGGAAGGGAACATTCAGTACTTC.

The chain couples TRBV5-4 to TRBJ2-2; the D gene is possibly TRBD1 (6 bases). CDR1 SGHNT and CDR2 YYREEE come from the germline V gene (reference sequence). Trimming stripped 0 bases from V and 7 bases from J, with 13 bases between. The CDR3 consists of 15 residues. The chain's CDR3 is CASSLEGQGIGELFF. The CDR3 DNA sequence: TGTGCCAGCAGCTTGGAGGGCCAGGGGATCGGGGAGCTGTTTTTT. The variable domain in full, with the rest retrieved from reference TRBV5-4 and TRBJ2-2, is ETGVTQSPTHLIKTRGQQVTLRCSSQSGHNTVSWYQQALGQGPQFIFQYYREEENGRGNFPPRFSGLQFPNYSSELNVNALELDDSALYLCASSLEGQGIGELFFGEGSRLTVL.

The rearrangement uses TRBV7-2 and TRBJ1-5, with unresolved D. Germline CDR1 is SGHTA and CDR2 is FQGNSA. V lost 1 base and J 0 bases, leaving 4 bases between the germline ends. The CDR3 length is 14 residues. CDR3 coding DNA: TGTGCCAGCAGCTTAGACTATAGCAATCAGCCCCAGCATTTT. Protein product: CASSLDYSNQPQHF.

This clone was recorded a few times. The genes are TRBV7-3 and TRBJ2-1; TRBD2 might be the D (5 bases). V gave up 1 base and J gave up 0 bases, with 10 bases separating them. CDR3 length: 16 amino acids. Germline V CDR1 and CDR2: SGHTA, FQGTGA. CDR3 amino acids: CASSLRSGSSYNEQFF. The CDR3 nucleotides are TGTGCCAGCAGCTTAAGGTCTGGGAGCTCCTACAATGAGCAGTTCTTC.

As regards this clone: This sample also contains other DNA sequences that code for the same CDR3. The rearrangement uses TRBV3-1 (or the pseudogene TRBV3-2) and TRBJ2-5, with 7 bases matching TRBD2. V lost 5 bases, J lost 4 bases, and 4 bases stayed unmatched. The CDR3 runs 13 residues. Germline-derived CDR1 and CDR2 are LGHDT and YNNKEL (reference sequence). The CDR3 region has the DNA TGTGCCAGCAGCAGACCGGGAGGAGAGACCCAGTACTTC. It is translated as CASSRPGGETQYF.

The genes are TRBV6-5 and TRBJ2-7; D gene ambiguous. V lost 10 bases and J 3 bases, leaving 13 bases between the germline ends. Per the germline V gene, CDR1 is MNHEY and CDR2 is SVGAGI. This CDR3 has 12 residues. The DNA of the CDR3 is TGTGCCATTTCACGGAGACTCTACGAGCAGTACTTC. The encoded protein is CAISRRLYEQYF.

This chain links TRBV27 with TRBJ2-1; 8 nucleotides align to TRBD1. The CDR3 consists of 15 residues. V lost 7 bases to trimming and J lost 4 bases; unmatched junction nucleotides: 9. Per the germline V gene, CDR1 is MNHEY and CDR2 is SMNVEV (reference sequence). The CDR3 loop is CASTRDRLAYNEQFF. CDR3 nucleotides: TGTGCCAGCACCCGGGACAGGCTGGCGTACAATGAGCAGTTCTTC.

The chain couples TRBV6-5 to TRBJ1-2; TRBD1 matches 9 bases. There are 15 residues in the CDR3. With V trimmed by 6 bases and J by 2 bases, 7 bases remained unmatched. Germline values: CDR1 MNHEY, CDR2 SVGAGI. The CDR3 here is CASRPWTGENYGYTF. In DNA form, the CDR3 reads TGTGCCAGCAGACCCTGGACAGGGGAAAACTATGGCTACACCTTC.

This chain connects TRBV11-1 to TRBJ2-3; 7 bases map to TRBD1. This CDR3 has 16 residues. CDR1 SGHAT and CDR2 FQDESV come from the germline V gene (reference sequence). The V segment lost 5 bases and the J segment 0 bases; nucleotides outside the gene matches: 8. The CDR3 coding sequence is TGTGCCAGCAGCGCCACAGGGGCCCCTAGCACAGATACGCAGTATTTT. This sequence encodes CASSATGAPSTDTQYF. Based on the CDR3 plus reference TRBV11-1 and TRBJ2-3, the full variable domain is EAEVAQSPRYKITEKSQAVAFWCDPISGHATLYWYRQILGQGPELLVQFQDESVVDDSQLPKDRFSAERLKGVDSTLKIQPAELGDSAMYLCASSATGAPSTDTQYFGPGTRLTVL.

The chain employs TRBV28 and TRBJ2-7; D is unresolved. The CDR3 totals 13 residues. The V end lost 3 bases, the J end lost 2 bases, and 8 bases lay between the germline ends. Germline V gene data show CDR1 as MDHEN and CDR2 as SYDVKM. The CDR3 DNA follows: TGTGCCAGCAGTTTGAGTTTCGCCTACGAGCAGTACGTC. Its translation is CASSLSFAYEQYV.

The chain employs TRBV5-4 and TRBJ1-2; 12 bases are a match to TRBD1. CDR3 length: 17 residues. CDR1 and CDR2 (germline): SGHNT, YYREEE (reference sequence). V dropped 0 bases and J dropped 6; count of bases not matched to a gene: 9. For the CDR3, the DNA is TGTGCCAGCAGCTTGGCGCCTCCGGGACAGGGGGCGGATGGCTACACCTTC. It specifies CASSLAPPGQGADGYTF.

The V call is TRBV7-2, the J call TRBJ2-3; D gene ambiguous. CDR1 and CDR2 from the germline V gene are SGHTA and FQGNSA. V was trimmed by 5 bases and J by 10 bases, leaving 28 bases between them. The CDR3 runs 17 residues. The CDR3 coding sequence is TGTGCCAGCAGCCTCCGCCGAGACAAGACATTTGCCTATCCGCAGTATTTT. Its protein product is CASSLRRDKTFAYPQYF. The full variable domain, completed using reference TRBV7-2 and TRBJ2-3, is GAGVSQSPSNKVTEKGKDVELRCDPISGHTALYWYRQSLGQGLEFLIYFQGNSAPDKSGLPSDRFSAERTGGSVSTLTIQRTQQEDSAVYLCASSLRRDKTFAYPQYFGPGTRLTVL.

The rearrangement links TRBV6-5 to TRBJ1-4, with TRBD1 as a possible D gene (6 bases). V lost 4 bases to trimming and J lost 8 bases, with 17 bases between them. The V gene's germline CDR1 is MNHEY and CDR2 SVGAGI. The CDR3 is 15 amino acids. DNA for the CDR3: TGTGCCAGCAGTTCTCCGACAGGTCTGGGAGAAAAACTGTTTTTT. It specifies CASSSPTGLGEKLFF.

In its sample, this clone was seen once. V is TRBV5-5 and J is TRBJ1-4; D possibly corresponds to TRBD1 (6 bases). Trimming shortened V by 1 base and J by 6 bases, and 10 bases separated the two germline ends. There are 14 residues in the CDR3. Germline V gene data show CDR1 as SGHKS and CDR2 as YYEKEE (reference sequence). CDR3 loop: CASSLPQGYEKLFF. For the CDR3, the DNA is TGTGCCAGCAGCTTGCCACAGGGTTATGAAAAACTGTTTTTT.

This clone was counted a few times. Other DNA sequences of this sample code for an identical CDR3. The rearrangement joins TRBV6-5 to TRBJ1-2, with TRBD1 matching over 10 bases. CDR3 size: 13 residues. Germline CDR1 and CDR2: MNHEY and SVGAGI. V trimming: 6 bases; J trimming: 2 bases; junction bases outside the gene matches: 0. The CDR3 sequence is CASRGQGNYGYTF. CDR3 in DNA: TGTGCCAGCAGGGGACAGGGGAACTATGGCTACACCTTC.

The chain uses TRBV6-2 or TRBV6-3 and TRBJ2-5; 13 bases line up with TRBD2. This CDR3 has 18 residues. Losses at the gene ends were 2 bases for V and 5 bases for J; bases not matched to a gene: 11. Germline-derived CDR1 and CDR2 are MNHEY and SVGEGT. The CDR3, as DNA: TGTGCCAGCAGTTACCTCAGGACTAGCGGGAGCTCGGGGGAGACCCAGTACTTC. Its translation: CASSYLRTSGSSGETQYF.